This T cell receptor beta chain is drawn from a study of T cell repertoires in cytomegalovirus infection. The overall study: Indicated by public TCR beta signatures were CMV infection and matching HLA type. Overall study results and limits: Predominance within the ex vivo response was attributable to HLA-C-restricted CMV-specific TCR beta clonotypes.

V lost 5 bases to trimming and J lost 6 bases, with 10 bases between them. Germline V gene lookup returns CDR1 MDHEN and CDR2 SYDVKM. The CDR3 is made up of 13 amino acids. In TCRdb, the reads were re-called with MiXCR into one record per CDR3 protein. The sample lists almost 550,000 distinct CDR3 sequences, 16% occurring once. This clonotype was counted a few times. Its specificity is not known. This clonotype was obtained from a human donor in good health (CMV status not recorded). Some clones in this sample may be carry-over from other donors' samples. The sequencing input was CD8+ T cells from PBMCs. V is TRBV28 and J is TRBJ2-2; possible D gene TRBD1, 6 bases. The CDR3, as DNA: TGTGCCAGCAGTACCACAGGGCCCGGGGAGCTGTTTTTT. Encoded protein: CASSTTGPGELFF.